Listed below are T cell receptor beta chains from one sample, sequenced in a study of T cell repertoires in cytomegalovirus infection. TCRdb independently ran MiXCR on the reads; one entry per CDR3 protein. This table has approximately 490,000 distinct CDR3 sequences, over 9% appearing once. Material for sequencing was PBMCs. The source is a human donor in good health (CMV status not recorded). Some clones in this sample may be carry-over from other donors' samples. Both conserved end residues are part of each CDR3. Fields, in order: CDR3 length, V gene, J gene, clone size, D gene, CDR3 protein, CDR3 DNA. D genes are given only for firm matches. Where a row states a size, it is once, few, many or the class of an expanded clone; other rows omit it.

>13|TRBV20-1|TRBJ2-5|few|-
CSARAGAEETQYF
TGCAGTGCTAGAGCCGGGGCGGAGGAGACCCAGTACTTC
>15|TRBV2|TRBJ1-2|many|-
CASSEAYQNNYGYTF
TGTGCCAGCAGTGAAGCGTACCAAAATAACTATGGCTACACCTTC
>18|TRBV20-1|TRBJ2-2|-|TRBD2
CSATPGTSGGVLTGELFF
TGCAGTGCAACCCCCGGGACTAGCGGGGGGGTACTCACCGGGGAGCTGTTTTTT
>18|TRBV5-4|TRBJ2-1|many|TRBD2
CASSLRREGGFVYNEQFF
TGTGCCAGCAGCTTGCGGCGGGAGGGTGGGTTTGTCTACAATGAGCAGTTCTTC
>13|TRBV9|TRBJ2-7|few|-
CASSGEGGYEQYF
TGTGCCAGCAGCGGAGAGGGAGGCTACGAGCAGTACTTC
>20|TRBV7-6|TRBJ1-4|many|TRBD1
CASSLVWGQGPPGTNEKLFF
TGTGCCAGCAGCTTAGTTTGGGGACAGGGGCCCCCTGGGACTAATGAAAAACTGTTTTTT
>18|TRBV6-1|TRBJ2-1|many|TRBD2
CASSEIGGVLAGGPSGFF
TGTGCCAGCAGTGAAATTGGGGGGGTACTAGCGGGAGGGCCCTCTGGGTTCTTC
>14|TRBV7-2|TRBJ2-7|many|-
CASSLYGSGYEQYF
TGTGCCAGCAGCCTTTACGGGTCGGGCTACGAGCAGTACTTC
>13|TRBV5-6|TRBJ1-2|many|-
CARCRDKDYGYTF
TGTGCCAGATGTCGGGACAAGGACTATGGCTACACCTTC
>16|TRBV5-5|TRBJ2-6|-|-
CASSLKGGSGANVLTF
TGTGCCAGCAGCTTGAAAGGGGGCTCTGGGGCCAACGTCCTGACTTTC
>13|TRBV12-3/TRBV12-4|TRBJ2-1|many|-
CASSSAGINEQFF
TGTGCCAGCAGTTCCGCGGGAATCAATGAGCAGTTCTTC
>13|TRBV7-3|TRBJ2-2|many|-
CASSSGEPGELFF
TGTGCCAGCAGCTCAGGGGAGCCCGGGGAGCTGTTTTTT
>16|TRBV6-2/TRBV6-3|TRBJ1-5|-|TRBD1
CASSSALTGGNQPQHF
TGTGCCAGCAGCTCCGCACTTACAGGGGGTAATCAGCCCCAGCATTTT
>15|TRBV29-1|TRBJ1-2|-|TRBD1
CSVVGQGESNYGYTF
TGCAGCGTGGTAGGACAGGGCGAGTCAAACTATGGCTACACCTTC
>13|TRBV12-3/TRBV12-4|TRBJ1-5|many|TRBD1
CASSYRGVQPQHF
TGTGCCAGCAGTTACAGGGGAGTACAGCCCCAGCATTTT
>12|TRBV7-9|TRBJ2-5|many|TRBD2
CASSLNGRAGDF
TGTGCCAGCAGCTTGAACGGGAGGGCCGGAGACTTC
>10|TRBV28|TRBJ2-3|-|-
CATRGRKQYF
TGTGCCACCCGGGGACGGAAGCAGTATTTT
>14|TRBV5-5|TRBJ1-1|few|-
CASSLRQRNTEAFF
TGTGCCAGCAGCTTACGACAGAGGAACACTGAAGCTTTCTTT
>13|TRBV27|TRBJ1-6|-|-
CASTQGSNSPLHF
TGTGCCAGCACTCAGGGGAGCAATTCACCCCTCCACTTT
>17|TRBV28|TRBJ1-5|many|-
CASSLPPMRRGNQPQHF
TGTGCCAGCAGCCTCCCGCCAATGAGACGAGGCAATCAGCCCCAGCATTTT
>14|TRBV6-2/TRBV6-3|TRBJ2-1|many|TRBD2
CAIGTSGRWNEQFF
TGTGCCATCGGGACTAGCGGGAGATGGAATGAGCAGTTCTTC
>13|TRBV5-1|TRBJ1-2|many|-
CASSPRIGESYTF
TGCGCCAGCAGCCCACGGATAGGGGAAAGCTACACCTTC